Listed below are T cell receptor beta chains from one sample, sequenced in a study of T cell responses to AZD1222 COVID-19 vaccine. Here immunoSEQ multiplex PCR was the method, and the copy in TCRdb shows in-frame clones only, minus some. The sample shows more than 85,000 clones, approximately 86% of them seen only once. The starting material was peripheral blood, obtained on day 0 of AZD1222 vaccination. The receptor set was obtained from an adult in good health. Each CDR3 is given with its conserved first and last residue. A D gene is named only where the DNA matches it firmly. Clone size is not always given. Where it is, it says once, few, many or a class for expanded clones.

TRBJ1-1 | TRBV5-1 | . | . | TGCGCCAGCAGCTTGGTATGGTCCGGGAACACTGAAGCTTTCTTT | CASSLVWSGNTEAFF
TRBJ2-1 | TRBV5-1 | . | . | TGCGCCAGCAGCTTTGGACAACCTGGGAATGAGCAGTTCTTC | CASSFGQPGNEQFF
TRBJ1-1 | TRBV3-1/TRBV3-2 | . | . | TGTGCCAGCAGCCAAGATTACGAAGGGACTGAAGCTTTCTTT | CASSQDYEGTEAFF
TRBJ1-6 | TRBV7-6 | . | . | TGTGCCAGCAGCTCCAACTTTAATTCACCCCTCCACTTT | CASSSNFNSPLHF
TRBJ1-5 | TRBV5-6 | . | . | TGTGCCAGCAGCTTGGGCCTCACAGGCTGGGATCAGCCCCAGCATTTT | CASSLGLTGWDQPQHF
TRBJ2-5 | TRBV6-2/TRBV6-3 | TRBD2 | . | TGTGCCAGCAGTTTAGCGGGAGGACTGCAGACCCAGTACTTC | CASSLAGGLQTQYF
TRBJ1-4 | TRBV18 | . | . | TGTGCCAGCTCACCGAGGGTGAATGAAAAACTGTTTTTT | CASSPRVNEKLFF
TRBJ2-5 | TRBV2 | . | . | TGTGCCAGCGGGATAGACAGCAAAGAGACCCAGTACTTC | CASGIDSKETQYF
TRBJ1-5 | TRBV28 | TRBD1 | once | TGTGCCAGCAGTACAGAGGCAGGGGGCCAGCCCCAGCATTTT | CASSTEAGGQPQHF
TRBJ2-3 | TRBV3-1/TRBV3-2 | . | . | TGTGCCAGCAGCCTTAGGGGAGGCACAGATACGCAGTATTTT | CASSLRGGTDTQYF
TRBJ2-1 | TRBV3-1/TRBV3-2 | TRBD2 | . | TGTGCCAGCAGCCATGGGACTAGCGATTCCAATGAGCAGTTCTTC | CASSHGTSDSNEQFF
TRBJ2-2 | TRBV28 | . | . | TGTGCCAGCAGCTCGATGGGGCGGAACACCGGGGAGCTGTTTTTT | CASSSMGRNTGELFF
TRBJ2-7 | TRBV5-1 | TRBD2 | . | TGCGCCAGCAGCTCCACCGGGACTAGCGGTGCCTACGAGCAGTACTTC | CASSSTGTSGAYEQYF
TRBJ1-2 | TRBV5-1 | . | . | TGCGCCAGCAGCGCCCGGGACGGATCAAGCTATGGCTACACCTTC | CASSARDGSSYGYTF
TRBJ1-5 | TRBV4-1 | TRBD1 | . | TGCGCCAGCAGACCTGACAGGGGCAGTCAGCCCCAGCATTTT | CASRPDRGSQPQHF
TRBJ1-5 | TRBV18 | TRBD1 | few | TGTGCCAGCTCACTACAGGGGGCTGGCAATCAGCCCCAGCATTTT | CASSLQGAGNQPQHF
TRBJ1-2 | TRBV6-5 | . | . | TGTGCCAGCAGGGGGAACTATGGCTACACCTTC | CASRGNYGYTF
TRBJ1-2 | TRBV14 | TRBD1 | . | TGTGCCAGCAGCCAAAACATCCGGGACAGGGGGATCTATGGCTACACCTTC | CASSQNIRDRGIYGYTF
TRBJ1-2 | TRBV20-1 | . | . | TGCAGTGCTAGAACAGGGAGGGGCTACACCTTC | CSARTGRGYTF
TRBJ1-4 | TRBV30 | . | few | TGTGCCTGGAGCTCCCGAGCTAATGAAAAACTGTTTTTT | CAWSSRANEKLFF
TRBJ1-4 | TRBV11-3 | . | . | TGTGCCAGCAGCTTAGAGGGATATAATGAAAAACTGTTTTTT | CASSLEGYNEKLFF
TRBJ1-1 | TRBV3-1/TRBV3-2 | . | . | TGTGCCAGCAGCCAAGCCTTGAACACTGAAGCTTTCTTT | CASSQALNTEAFF
TRBJ2-2 | TRBV2 | TRBD1 | . | TGTGCCAGCAGTGGTGACAGGGGGGCGGACACCGGGGAGCTGTTTTTT | CASSGDRGADTGELFF
TRBJ2-1 | TRBV18 | . | . | TGTGCCAGCTCACCACGGTATGAGCAGTTCTTC | CASSPRYEQFF
TRBJ2-1 | TRBV3-1/TRBV3-2 | . | few | TGTGCCAGCAGCCAAGTGGGACCTGCGGGGTACAGGGGTTACAATGAGCAGTTCTTC | CASSQVGPAGYRGYNEQFF
TRBJ1-3 | TRBV6-5 | . | once | TGTGCCAGCAGTTACCGGCCAGTTGGAAACACCATATATTTT | CASSYRPVGNTIYF
TRBJ2-7 | TRBV10-2 | . | . | TGCGCCAGCAGGCAAGCGGCCGCCTACGAGCAGTACTTC | CASRQAAAYEQYF
TRBJ2-1 | TRBV4-2 | . | . | TGTGCCAGCAGCCAGGGGACCTCTGGAGATGAGCAGTTCTTC | CASSQGTSGDEQFF
TRBJ2-7 | TRBV27 | TRBD1 | . | TGTGCCAGCAGTTTTGGGGGACAGGGGATAAACGAGCAGTACTTC | CASSFGGQGINEQYF
TRBJ1-1 | TRBV6-5 | TRBD1 | . | TGTGCCAGCAGGGACAGGGAGGGGGCTTTCTTT | CASRDREGAFF
TRBJ1-5 | TRBV12-3/TRBV12-4 | . | few | TGTGCCAGCAGTTTAGGTCGGGCAGGGCCCCAGCATTTT | CASSLGRAGPQHF
TRBJ2-2 | TRBV10-3 | . | . | TGTGCCATCAGTGACGGAGAAAGTAGACCCGGGGAGCTGTTTTTT | CAISDGESRPGELFF